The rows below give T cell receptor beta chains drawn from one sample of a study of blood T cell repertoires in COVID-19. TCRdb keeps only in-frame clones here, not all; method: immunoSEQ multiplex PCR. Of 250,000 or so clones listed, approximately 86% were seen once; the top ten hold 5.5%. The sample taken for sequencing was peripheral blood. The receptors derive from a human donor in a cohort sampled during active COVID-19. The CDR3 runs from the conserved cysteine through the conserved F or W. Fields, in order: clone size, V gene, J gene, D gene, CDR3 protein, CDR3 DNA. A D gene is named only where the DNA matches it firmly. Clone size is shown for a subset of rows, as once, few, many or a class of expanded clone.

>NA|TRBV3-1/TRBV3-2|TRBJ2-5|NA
CASSHPGERETQYF
TGTGCCAGCAGCCACCCAGGGGAACGAGAGACCCAGTACTTC
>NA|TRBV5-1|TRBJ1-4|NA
CASSLGGSTHNEKLFF
TGCGCCAGCAGCTTAGGCGGCTCTACTCACAATGAAAAACTGTTTTTT
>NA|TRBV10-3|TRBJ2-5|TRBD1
CAISQGTEETQYF
TGTGCCATCAGCCAGGGGACAGAAGAGACCCAGTACTTC
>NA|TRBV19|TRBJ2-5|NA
CASNTGLETQYF
TGTGCCAGTAACACAGGGCTGGAGACCCAGTACTTC
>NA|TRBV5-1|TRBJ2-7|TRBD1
CASSIGTALYEQYF
TGCGCCAGCAGTATCGGGACAGCCCTCTACGAGCAGTACTTC
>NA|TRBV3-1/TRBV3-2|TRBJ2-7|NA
CASSRTPSYEQYF
TGTGCCAGCAGCCGGACACCTTCCTACGAGCAGTACTTC
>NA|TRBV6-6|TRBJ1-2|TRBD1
CAGQASYGYTF
TGTGCCGGACAGGCAAGCTATGGCTACACCTTC
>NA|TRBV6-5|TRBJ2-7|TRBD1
CASSTGTGSAHEQYF
TGTGCCAGCAGTACTGGGACAGGGTCCGCCCACGAGCAGTACTTC
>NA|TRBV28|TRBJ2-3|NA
CASSPQGGPSTDTQYF
TGTGCCAGCAGTCCACAGGGTGGGCCTAGCACAGATACGCAGTATTTT
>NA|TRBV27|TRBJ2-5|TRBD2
CASSPTTSGGETQYF
TGTGCCAGCAGTCCAACGACTAGCGGGGGGGAGACCCAGTACTTC
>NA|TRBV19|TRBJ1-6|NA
CASSTGLMSSYNSPLHF
TGTGCCAGTAGTACCGGACTTATGAGCTCCTATAATTCACCCCTCCACTTT
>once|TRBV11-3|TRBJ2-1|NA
CASSPRETYNEQFF
TGTGCCAGCAGCCCGAGAGAGACCTACAATGAGCAGTTCTTC
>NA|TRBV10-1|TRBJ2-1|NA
CASSESQGRNEQFF
TGCGCCAGCAGTGAGTCCCAGGGAAGGAATGAGCAGTTCTTC
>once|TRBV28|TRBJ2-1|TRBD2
CASNSGLVRIDEQFF
TGTGCCAGCAACTCCGGACTAGTGAGGATCGATGAGCAGTTCTTC
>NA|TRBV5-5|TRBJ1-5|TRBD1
CASSYQYLRDRGGGNQPQHF
TGTGCCAGCAGCTACCAATACTTACGAGACAGGGGAGGAGGAAATCAGCCCCAGCATTTT
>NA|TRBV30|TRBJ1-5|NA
CAWREYSNQPQHF
TGTGCCTGGCGGGAGTATAGCAATCAGCCCCAGCATTTT
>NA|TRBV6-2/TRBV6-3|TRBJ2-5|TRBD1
CASTPGQDVQETQYF
TGTGCCAGCACCCCGGGACAGGATGTACAAGAGACCCAGTACTTC
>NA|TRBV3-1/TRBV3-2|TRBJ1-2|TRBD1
CASSTHQGVRNGYTF
TGTGCCAGCAGTACACATCAGGGGGTTCGGAATGGCTACACCTTC
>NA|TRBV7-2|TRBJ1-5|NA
CASSFLTVDQPQHF
TGTGCCAGCAGCTTTTTGACAGTAGATCAGCCCCAGCATTTT
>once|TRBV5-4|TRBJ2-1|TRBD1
CASSLRDRGTYNEQFF
TGTGCCAGCAGCTTGCGGGACAGGGGTACCTACAATGAGCAGTTCTTC
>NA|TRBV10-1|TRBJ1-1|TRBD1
CASSPGQGGIEAFF
TGCGCCAGCAGCCCGGGACAGGGAGGAATTGAAGCTTTCTTT
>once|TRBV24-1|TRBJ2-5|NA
CATSDSRPTETQYF
TGTGCCACCAGTGATTCGAGGCCGACGGAGACCCAGTACTTC
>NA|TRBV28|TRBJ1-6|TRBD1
CASSFAGGYSPLHF
TGTGCCAGCAGTTTTGCAGGGGGATACTCACCCCTCCACTTT
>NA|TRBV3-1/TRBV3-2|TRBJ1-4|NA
CASSDQTDLNEKLFF
TGTGCCAGCAGCGATCAGACAGACCTTAATGAAAAACTGTTTTTT
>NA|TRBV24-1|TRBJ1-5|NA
CATSERGYNQPQHF
TGTGCCACCAGTGAAAGGGGCTACAATCAGCCCCAGCATTTT
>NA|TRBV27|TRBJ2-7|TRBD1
CASSPHSDRGGEQYF
TGTGCCAGCAGTCCTCACTCGGACAGGGGCGGCGAGCAGTACTTC
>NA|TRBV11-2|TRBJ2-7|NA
CASSQDRTSSYEQYF
TGTGCCAGCAGCCAAGACAGAACGAGCTCCTACGAGCAGTACTTC
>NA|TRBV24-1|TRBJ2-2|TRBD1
CATSDLGQGVRTGELFF
TGTGCCACCAGTGATTTAGGGCAGGGGGTTCGCACCGGGGAGCTGTTTTTT
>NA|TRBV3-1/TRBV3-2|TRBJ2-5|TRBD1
CASSQPGTGGFQETQYF
TGTGCCAGCAGCCAACCCGGGACAGGGGGTTTTCAAGAGACCCAGTACTTC
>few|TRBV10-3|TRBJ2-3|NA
CAISETINTDTQYF
TGTGCCATCAGTGAAACTATTAACACAGATACGCAGTATTTT
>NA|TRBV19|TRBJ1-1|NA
CASSVTANTEAFF
TGTGCCAGTAGTGTGACAGCGAACACTGAAGCTTTCTTT
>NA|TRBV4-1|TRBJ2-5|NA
CASSQDPDRSIQETQYF
TGCGCCAGCAGCCAAGACCCGGACAGATCTATCCAAGAGACCCAGTACTTC
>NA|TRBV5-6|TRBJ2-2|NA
CASSLWADPNTGELFF
TGTGCCAGCAGCTTGTGGGCAGACCCGAACACCGGGGAGCTGTTTTTT
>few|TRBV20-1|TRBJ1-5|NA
CSATGFQPQHF
TGCAGTGCTACAGGGTTTCAGCCCCAGCATTTT
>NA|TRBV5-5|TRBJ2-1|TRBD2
CASSLTMGLAGGRYNEQFF
TGTGCCAGCAGCTTGACCATGGGACTAGCGGGAGGAAGGTACAATGAGCAGTTCTTC
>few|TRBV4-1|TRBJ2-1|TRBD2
CASSQDPPLAGVRNEQFF
TGCGCCAGCAGCCAAGACCCACCTCTAGCGGGAGTAAGGAATGAGCAGTTCTTC
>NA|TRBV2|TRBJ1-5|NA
CASSEYGQHSNQPQHF
TGTGCCAGCAGTGAATACGGACAGCATAGCAATCAGCCCCAGCATTTT
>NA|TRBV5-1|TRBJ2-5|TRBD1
CASWDRGVVKETQYF
TGCGCCAGTTGGGACAGGGGAGTAGTAAAAGAGACCCAGTACTTC
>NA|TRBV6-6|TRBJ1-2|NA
CASSQGQLLYGYTF
TGTGCCAGCAGTCAAGGACAACTCCTCTATGGCTACACCTTC
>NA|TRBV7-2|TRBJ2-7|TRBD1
CASSLPQGASYEQYF
TGTGCCAGCAGCTTACCCCAGGGGGCTAGCTACGAGCAGTACTTC
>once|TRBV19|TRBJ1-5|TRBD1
CASSISQGGDSGFAQHF
TGTGCCAGTAGTATCAGTCAAGGGGGCGACTCCGGGTTCGCCCAGCATTTT
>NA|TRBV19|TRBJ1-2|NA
CASSILLGGIHYGYTF
TGTGCCAGTAGTATCCTCCTCGGGGGAATTCACTATGGCTACACCTTC
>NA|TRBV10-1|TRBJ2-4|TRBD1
CASSESSQGAEYF
TGCGCCAGCAGTGAGTCGAGTCAGGGGGCTGAGTACTTC
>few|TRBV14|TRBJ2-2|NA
CASSQGRYTGELFF
TGTGCCAGCAGCCAGGGCAGGTACACCGGGGAGCTGTTTTTT
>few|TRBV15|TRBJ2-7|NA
CATSRDPSQGRNYEQYF
TGTGCCACCAGCAGAGATCCATCGCAGGGTAGAAACTACGAGCAGTACTTC